This TCR beta chain stems from a study of blood T cell repertoires in COVID-19. Study context: Samples taken during acute and convalescent COVID-19 were collected in the United States, Italy and Spain. Sources were T cells, B-cell-depleted T cells, or PBMCs; the material itself was cDNA or gDNA.

Original handling: Estimation of nucleated cell counts was performed using reference gene primer amplification. Libraries were prepared by immunoSEQ multiplex PCR; TCRdb keeps only in-frame clonotypes and omits some of them. The V and J calls and clone size were taken over from that table, and D and trimming were inferred from the DNA. The sample carries roughly 160,000 clones, 70% to 90% recorded once. The CDR3 totals 15 residues. Germline V gives CDR1 SGDLS, CDR2 YYNGEE. Trimming took 2 bases from V and 3 from J, leaving 11 bases between them. The rearrangement links TRBV9 to TRBJ2-2; tentatively, D is TRBD1 (6 bases). Sample: peripheral blood. This sequence was found in a man aged 45 to 65 with active or convalescent COVID-19. The CDR3 sequence is CASSVLGGDTGELFF. In DNA form, the CDR3 reads TGTGCCAGCAGCGTCCTAGGGGGAGACACCGGGGAGCTGTTTTTT.